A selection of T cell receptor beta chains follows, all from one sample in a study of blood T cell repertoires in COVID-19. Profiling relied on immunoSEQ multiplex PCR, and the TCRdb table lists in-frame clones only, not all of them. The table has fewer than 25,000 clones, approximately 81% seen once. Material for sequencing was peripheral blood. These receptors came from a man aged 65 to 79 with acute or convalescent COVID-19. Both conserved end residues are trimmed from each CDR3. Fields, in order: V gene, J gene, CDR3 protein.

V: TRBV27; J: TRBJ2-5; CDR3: ASSLDRGRRETQY
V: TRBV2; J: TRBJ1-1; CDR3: ASRGQGLTEAF
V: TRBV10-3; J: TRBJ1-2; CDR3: AISKGLGYGYT
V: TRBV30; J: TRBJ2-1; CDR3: AWSTTGQYNEQF
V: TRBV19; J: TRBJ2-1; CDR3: ASSISHPTNEQF
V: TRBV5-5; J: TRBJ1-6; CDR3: ASSPLSQSYNSPLH
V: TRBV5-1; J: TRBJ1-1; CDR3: ASSPVRVGDTEAF
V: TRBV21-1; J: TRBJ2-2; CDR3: ASSCRPGGGPGELF
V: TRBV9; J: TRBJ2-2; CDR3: ASGGSGGELF
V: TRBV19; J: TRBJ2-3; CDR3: ASSMGQYTDTQY
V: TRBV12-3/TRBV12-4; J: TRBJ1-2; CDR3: ASSHPGLGYT
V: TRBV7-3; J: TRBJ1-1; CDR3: ASDKTGSSIGTEAF
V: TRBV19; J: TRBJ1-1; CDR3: ASSLTTDTEAF
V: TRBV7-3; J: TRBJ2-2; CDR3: ASSRGQSLTGELF
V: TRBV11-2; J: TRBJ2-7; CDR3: ASSTGTGTYEQY
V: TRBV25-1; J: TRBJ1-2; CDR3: ASSELGRTTGYT
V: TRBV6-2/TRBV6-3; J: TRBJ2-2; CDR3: ASSTQGTGPMPGELF
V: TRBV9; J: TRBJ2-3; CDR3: ASSVSGGSTDTQY
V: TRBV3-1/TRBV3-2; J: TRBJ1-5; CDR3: ASSQDTNQPQH
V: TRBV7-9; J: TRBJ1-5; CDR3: ASSLGFRSNQPQH
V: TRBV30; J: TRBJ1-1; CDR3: AWRNRENTEAF
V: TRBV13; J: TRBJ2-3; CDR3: ASSRTGRGKTDTQY
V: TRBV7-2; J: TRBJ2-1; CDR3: ASSLSRTGSSYNEQF
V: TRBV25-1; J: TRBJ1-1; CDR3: ASSESTELAF
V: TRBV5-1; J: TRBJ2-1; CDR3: ASSTTSGSYNEQF
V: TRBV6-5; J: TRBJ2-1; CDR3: ASREARNEQF
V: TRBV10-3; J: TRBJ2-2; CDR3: AITGQGNTGELF
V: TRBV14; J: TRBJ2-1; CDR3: ASSPGIREQF
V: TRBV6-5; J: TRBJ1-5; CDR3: ASTPTGYSNQPQH
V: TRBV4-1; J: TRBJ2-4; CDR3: ASSQGGRGNIQY
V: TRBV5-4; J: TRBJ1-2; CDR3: ASSLEAGGAMSGYT
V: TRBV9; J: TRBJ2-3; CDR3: ASSEQGKRTDTQY
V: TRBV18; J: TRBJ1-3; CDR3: ASSPQLQDSGNTIY
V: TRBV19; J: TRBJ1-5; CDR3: ASSSFRGWEPQH
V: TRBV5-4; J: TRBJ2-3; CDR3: ASSSGQFTDTQY
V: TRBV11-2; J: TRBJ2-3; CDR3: ASSWRDALTDTQY
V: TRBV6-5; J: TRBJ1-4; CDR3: ASSSRTGDLEKLF
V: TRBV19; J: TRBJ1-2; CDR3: ASSIPGTGLGGYT
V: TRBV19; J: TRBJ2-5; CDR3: ASNTQSSPWETQY
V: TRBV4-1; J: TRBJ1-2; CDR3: ASSQGLVSAGDYT
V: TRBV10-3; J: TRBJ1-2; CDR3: AISGDRDGYT
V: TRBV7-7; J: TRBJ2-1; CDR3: ASSPGLLNEQF
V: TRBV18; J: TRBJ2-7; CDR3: ASSTTGGSYEQY
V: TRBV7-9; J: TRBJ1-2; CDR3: ASDREYGYT